What follows is one TCR beta chain and its context. Its antigen remains unidentified. Per-base qualities were not stored, and no clone one base away is much larger. Germline trimming amounts to 3 bases on V and 7 bases on J, with 12 as the count of junction bases outside the gene matches. CDR1 and CDR2, looked up from the germline V gene, are MGHRA and YSYEKL. Reading from cysteine to phenylalanine, the CDR3 counts 16 amino acids. Only the CDR3 DNA stays, 48 bases, in frame from base 1. The source of the sample is a study of tumor-infiltrating lymphocytes in primary liver carcinoma (TCRdb year 2017). For the wider study: Of the five patients, three men and two women aged 30 to 69 years, four had hepatocellular carcinoma and one had combined HCC and intrahepatic cholangiocarcinoma. The five patients had tumors of stage T1-T3 N0M0, with maximum diameters ranging from roughly 4 to 11 cm. Each sample produced about 3.5 to 7.13 million productive TCRbeta reads, and read depth showed no significant difference between tissue types. Across five regions of each liver tumor, along with adjacent normal tissue and blood, the study brought together TCRbeta repertoire sequencing, expression microarrays and whole-exome sequencing. A total of about 35 specimens from 5 patients went through TCRbeta repertoire sequencing, namely 25 tumor regions, 5 adjacent noncancerous liver tissues and 5 peripheral blood samples. The approximately 25 tumor region samples were profiled with Agilent mRNA microarrays so that TCRbeta repertoire diversity could be related to the local molecular phenotype. Technical replicate repertoires showed high reproducibility, with mean shared-clone rates approximately 0.87 and correlation coefficients above 0.95. What the research found in general, with its limitations: Only about 8-25% of top clones were found in all five regions of a tumor, suggesting spatial heterogeneity of tumor-infiltrating T cells. Because the samples were bulk and unsorted, CD4+ and CD8+ T cell repertoires could not be compared. The study included only four to six patients, and the authors note findings should be validated in a larger study. Repertoire overlap was higher between tumor regions (mean approximately 36%) than tumor-adjacent (approximately 17%) or tumor-blood (14%) pairs, consistent with antigen-driven expansion. A significantly larger repertoire fraction was made up by the top 250 clones in tumors than in blood (p = 0.039). Only the TCR beta chain was sequenced, which likely underestimates true repertoire diversity because unpaired alpha chains were not captured.

Using a constant-region primer and ProtoScript II reverse transcriptase, TCRbeta-specific cDNA was reverse-transcribed from roughly 500 ng total RNA. Construction of the TCRbeta libraries relied on three nested rounds of multiplex PCR, following a slightly modified ARM-PCR procedure. The first two PCR rounds used multiplex TRBV1-TRBV30 forward primers with a Cbeta reverse primer, each for approximately 11 cycles. Sample barcodes and Illumina adapters were added in a final 25-cycle PCR using Deep VentR polymerase. Before sequencing, amplicons of 200-500 bp were gel-purified using a QIAquick gel extraction kit. An Illumina HiSeq 2500 was used to sequence the TCRbeta amplicons with 250-bp paired-end reads. The published analysis was carried out like this. Trimmomatic v0.33 was used to quality-trim the reads, and FLASH v1.2.11 was used to merge paired reads so that full CDR3 sequences could be recovered. MiGEC v1.2.1b assigned V, D and J germline segments to the rearranged TCRbeta sequences. VDJtools v1.0.0 computed clonotype statistics and Shannon-Wiener diversity indices. To cut down on sampling bias, every analysis after diversity analysis relied on just the 250 most abundant clonotypes from each sample. The public sequencing data were trimmed at Q25 with fastp and processed into clonotypes with MiXCR by TCRdb, which kept only in-frame beta chains. Every distinct CDR3 protein forms one entry, paired with its most common genes and DNA. TCRdb assigned the V and J calls; the authors' analysis was not used. The sample table lists 47,000 or so distinct CDR3 sequences, over 65% of them with a count of one. Around 30% of the sample rests with the top ten.

Without any cell sorting, total RNA and DNA were extracted together from around 20-30 mg of bulk tissue using the AllPrep DNA/RNA mini kit. A few patients with histopathologically diagnosed primary liver carcinoma underwent surgical resection in China between November 2015 and early 2016. Patients had chronic HBV infection and were treatment-naive at sampling. Each tumor was sampled at five spatially separated regions: the superior, inferior, left-lateral and right-lateral poles and the tumor centre. More than 80% viable tumor cells were found by histology in every tumor sample. Pieces of fresh tumor and adjacent tissue were cut in half, with one half kept in RNAlater at -80 degrees C and the other half sent for histology.

This TCR was sampled from a man aged 40-50 years with primary liver carcinoma and hepatitis B virus infection. In this chain, TRBV4-1 is recombined with TRBJ2-7, and 10 bases in between align with TRBD2. Source material: liver tumor tissue from sampling region 3. The intended sense of this specimen's cell subset or site label: tumor region T3, left-lateral pole. At the DNA level, the sequence is TGCGCCAGCAGCCATTGGGGGGCTAGCGGGAGCGGAGAGCAGTACTTC. Translated, this gives CASSHWGASGSGEQYF.